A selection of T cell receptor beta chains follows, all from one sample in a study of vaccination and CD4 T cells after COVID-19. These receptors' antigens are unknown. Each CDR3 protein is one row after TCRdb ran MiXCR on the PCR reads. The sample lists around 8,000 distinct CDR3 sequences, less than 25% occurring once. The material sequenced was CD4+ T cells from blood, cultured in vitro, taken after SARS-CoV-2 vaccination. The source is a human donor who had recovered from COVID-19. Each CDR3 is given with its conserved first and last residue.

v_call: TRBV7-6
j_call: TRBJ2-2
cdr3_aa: CASSTPYRGLTGELFF

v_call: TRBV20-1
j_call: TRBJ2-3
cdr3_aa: CSARIWGLAGSTDTQYF

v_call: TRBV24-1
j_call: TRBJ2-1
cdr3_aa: CATSDWSGRFSYNEQFF

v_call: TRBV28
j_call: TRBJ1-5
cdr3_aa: CASGLGLASNQPQHF

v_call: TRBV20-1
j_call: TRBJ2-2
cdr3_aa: CSASSVTNTGELFF

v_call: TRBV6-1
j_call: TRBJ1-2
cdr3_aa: CASSEAAGNYGYTF

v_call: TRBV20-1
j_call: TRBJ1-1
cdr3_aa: CSARAGHMNTEAFF

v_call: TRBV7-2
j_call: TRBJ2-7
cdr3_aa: CASSLATGTGEQYF

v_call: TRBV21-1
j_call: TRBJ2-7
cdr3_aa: CASSIDGGSSYEQYF

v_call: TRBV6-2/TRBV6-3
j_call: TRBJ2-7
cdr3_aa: CASSTGLAASYEQYF

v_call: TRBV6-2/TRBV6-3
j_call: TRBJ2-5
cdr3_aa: CASRLTGEETQYF

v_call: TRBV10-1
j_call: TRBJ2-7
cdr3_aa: CASTGGLADSYEQYF

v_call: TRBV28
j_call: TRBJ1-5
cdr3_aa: CASSSLASRQPQHF

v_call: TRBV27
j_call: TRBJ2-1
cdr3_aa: CASSWKEGQVAYNEQFF

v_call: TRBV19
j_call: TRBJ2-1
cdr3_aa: CASSISGTSGRDEQFF

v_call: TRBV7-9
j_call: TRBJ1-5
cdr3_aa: CASSRGQAGNQPQHF

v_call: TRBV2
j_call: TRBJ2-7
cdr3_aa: CASSEWRGDHSYEQYF

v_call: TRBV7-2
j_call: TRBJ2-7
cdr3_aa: CASSLEGGPTSYEQYF

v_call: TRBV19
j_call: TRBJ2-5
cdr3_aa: CASSIPGTSPKTQYF

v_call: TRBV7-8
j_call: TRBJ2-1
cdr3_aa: CASSRVGGTGRNNEQFF

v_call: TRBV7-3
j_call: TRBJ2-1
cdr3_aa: CASSSGPAGEQFF

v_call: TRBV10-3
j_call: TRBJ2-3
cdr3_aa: CAISPPRGGGADTQYF

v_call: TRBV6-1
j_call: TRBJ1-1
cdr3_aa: CASSARQGSLTEAFF

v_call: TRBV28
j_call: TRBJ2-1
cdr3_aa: CASYYHKGEQFF

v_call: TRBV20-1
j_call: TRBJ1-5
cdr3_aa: CSAPGQGVGQPQHF

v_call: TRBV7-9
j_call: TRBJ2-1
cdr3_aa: CASSLRQGIYNEQFF

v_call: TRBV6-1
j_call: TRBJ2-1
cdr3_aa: CASSTSRLAGGPDEQFF

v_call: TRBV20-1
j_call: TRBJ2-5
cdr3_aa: CSAPTSGSWQETQYF

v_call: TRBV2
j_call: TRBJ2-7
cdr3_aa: CASSSYYEQYF

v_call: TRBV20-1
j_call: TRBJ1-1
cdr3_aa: CSARALTGGSTEAFF

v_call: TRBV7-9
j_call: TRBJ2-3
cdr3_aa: CASSDRPGQSTDTQYF

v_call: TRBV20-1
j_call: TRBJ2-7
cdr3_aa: CSARLAHYEQYF

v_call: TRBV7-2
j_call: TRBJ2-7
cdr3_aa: CASSLGTGTPLEQYF

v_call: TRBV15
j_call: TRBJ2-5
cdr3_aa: CATSRGGQGSETQYF

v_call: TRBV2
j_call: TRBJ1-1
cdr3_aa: CASSSQGAGTEAFF

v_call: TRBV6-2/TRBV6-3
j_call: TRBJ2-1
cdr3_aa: CASSRGAQVQSYNEQFF

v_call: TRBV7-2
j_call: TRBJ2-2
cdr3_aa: CASSPRRTNTGELFF

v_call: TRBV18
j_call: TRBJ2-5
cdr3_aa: CASSPPRWRGVETQYF

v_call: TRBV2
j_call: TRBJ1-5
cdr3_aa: CASRAGLSNQPQHF

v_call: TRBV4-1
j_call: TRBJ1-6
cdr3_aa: CASSQGAGIYNSPLHF

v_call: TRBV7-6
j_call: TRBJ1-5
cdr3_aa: CASSPETGLSNQPQHF

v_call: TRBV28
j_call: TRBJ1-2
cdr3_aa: CASSLGAGYGYTF

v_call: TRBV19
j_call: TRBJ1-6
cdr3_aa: CASSIADPSPLHF

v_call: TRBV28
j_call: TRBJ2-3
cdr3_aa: CASSLHRASTDTQYF

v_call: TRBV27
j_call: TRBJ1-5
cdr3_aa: CASSSRTGYSNQPQHF

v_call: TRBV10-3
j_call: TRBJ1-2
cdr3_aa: CAISRTDSDGYTF

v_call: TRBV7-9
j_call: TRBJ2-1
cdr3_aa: CASSSFTYNEQFF

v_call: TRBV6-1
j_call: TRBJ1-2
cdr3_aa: CASSAGNYGYTF

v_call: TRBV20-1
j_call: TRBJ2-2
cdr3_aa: CSASGGTSGWTGELFF

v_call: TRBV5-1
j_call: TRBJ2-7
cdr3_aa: CASSPGWVSYEQYF